This entry features one TCR beta chain sequence. This sample was taken from a study of blood T cell repertoires in COVID-19. Study-wide background: Collection of acute and convalescent COVID-19 samples took place in the United States, Italy and Spain. PBMCs, B-cell-depleted T cells, or T cells provided the cDNA or gDNA that made up the material.

V was pared by 9 bases and J by 7 bases, with 13 bases between. The CDR3 has 13 amino acids. Per germline, CDR1 MNHEY and CDR2 SVGAGI. Source study methods: Reference gene primers were amplified, and this amplification served to estimate nucleated cell counts. Method: immunoSEQ multiplex PCR; TCRdb's copy keeps in-frame clones and lacks some. That table furnishes V, J and clone size, whereas the DNA furnished D and trimming. The table has around 110,000 clones, approximately 87% seen once. The V call is TRBV6-5, the J call TRBJ1-6; D unclear. This TCR came from a man aged 25 to 45 with acute or convalescent COVID-19. Sequencing used peripheral blood. The CDR3 bases are TGTGCCAGTCTAGACACGGGAAATTCACCCCTCCACTTT. This sequence encodes CASLDTGNSPLHF.